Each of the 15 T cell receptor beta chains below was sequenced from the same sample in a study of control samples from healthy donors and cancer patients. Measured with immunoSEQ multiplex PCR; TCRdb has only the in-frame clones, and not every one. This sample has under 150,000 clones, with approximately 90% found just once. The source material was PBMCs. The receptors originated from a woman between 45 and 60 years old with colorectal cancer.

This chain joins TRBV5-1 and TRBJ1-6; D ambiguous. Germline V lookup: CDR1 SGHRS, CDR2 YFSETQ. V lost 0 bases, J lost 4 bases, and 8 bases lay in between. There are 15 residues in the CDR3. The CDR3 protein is CASSLADGYNSPLHF. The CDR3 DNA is TGCGCCAGCAGCTTGGCAGACGGTTATAATTCACCCCTCCACTTT. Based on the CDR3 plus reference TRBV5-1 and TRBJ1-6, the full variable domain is KAGVTQTPRYLIKTRGQQVTLSCSPISGHRSVSWYQQTPGQGLQFLFEYFSETQRNKGNFPGRFSGRQFSNSRSEMNVSTLELGDSALYLCASSLADGYNSPLHFGNGTRLTVT.

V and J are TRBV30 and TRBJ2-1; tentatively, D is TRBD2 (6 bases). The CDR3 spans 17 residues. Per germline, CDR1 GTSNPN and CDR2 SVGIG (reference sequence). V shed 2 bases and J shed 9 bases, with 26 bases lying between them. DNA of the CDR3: TGTGCCTGGAGTCTGCTCCGGGGTGGGAGGTTCACAAGTGAGCAGTTCTTC. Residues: CAWSLLRGGRFTSEQFF.

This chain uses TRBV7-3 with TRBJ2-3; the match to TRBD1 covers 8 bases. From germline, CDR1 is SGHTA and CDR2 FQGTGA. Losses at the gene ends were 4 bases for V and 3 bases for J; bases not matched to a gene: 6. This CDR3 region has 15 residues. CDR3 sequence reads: CASSSQGAETDTQYF. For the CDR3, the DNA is TGTGCCAGCAGCTCGCAGGGGGCGGAAACAGATACGCAGTATTTT. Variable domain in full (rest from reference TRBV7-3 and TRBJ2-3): GAGVSQTPSNKVTEKGKYVELRCDPISGHTALYWYRQSLGQGPEFLIYFQGTGAADDSGLPNDRFFAVRPEGSVSTLKIQRTERGDSAVYLCASSSQGAETDTQYFGPGTRLTVL.

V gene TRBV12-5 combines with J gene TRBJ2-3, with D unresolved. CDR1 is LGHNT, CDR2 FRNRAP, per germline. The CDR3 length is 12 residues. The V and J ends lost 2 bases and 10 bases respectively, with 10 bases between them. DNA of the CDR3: TGTGCTAGTGGTTTGTCCCGGAATCCGCAGTATTTT. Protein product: CASGLSRNPQYF.

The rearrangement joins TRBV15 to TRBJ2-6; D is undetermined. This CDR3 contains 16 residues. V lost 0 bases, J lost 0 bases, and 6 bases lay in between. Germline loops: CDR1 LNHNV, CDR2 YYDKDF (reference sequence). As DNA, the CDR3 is TGTGCCACCAGCAGAGATTTAGTCTCTGGGGCCAACGTCCTGACTTTC. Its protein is CATSRDLVSGANVLTF.

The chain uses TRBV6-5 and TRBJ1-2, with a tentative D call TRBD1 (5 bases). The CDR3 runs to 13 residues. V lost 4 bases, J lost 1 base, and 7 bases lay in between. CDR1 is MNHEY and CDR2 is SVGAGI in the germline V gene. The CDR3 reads CASSSGFNYGYTF. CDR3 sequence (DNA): TGTGCCAGCAGTTCAGGGTTTAACTATGGCTACACCTTC.

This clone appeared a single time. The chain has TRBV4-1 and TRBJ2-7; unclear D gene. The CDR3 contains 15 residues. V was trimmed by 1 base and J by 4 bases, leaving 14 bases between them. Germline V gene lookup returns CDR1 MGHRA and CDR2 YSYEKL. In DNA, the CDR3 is TGCGCCAGCAGCCAAGTTCAGAGTCCGGATTACGAGCAGTACTTC. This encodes CASSQVQSPDYEQYF.

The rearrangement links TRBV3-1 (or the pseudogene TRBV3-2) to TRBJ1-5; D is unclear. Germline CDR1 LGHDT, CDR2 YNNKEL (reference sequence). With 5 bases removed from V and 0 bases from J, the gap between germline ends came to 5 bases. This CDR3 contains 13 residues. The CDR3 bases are TGTGCCAGCAGCTCTTATAGCAATCAGCCCCAGCATTTT. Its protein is CASSSYSNQPQHF.

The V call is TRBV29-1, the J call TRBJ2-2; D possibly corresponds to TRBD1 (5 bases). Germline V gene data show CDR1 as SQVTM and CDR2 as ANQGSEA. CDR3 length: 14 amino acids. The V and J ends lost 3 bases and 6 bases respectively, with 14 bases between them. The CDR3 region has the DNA TGCAGCGTTGACATCCAGGGTCAACCCGGGGAGCTGTTTTTT. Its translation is CSVDIQGQPGELFF.

CDR3 bases: TGTGCCAGCAGCCGTCAGCGGCAAGAGACCCAGTACTTC. Translated: CASSRQRQETQYF. The J gene is TRBJ2-5, the V gene TRBV11-2; D possibly corresponds to TRBD2 (5 bases). V was pared by 5 bases and J by 2 bases, with 9 bases between. The CDR3 contains 13 residues. CDR1 SGHAT and CDR2 FQNNGV come from the germline V gene.

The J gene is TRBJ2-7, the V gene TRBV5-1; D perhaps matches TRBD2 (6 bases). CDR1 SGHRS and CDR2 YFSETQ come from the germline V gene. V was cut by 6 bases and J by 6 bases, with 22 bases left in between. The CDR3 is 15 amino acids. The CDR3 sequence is CASTLAPGGVAEQYF. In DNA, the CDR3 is TGCGCCAGCACCCTCGCCCCCGGGGGTGTGGCCGAGCAGTACTTC.

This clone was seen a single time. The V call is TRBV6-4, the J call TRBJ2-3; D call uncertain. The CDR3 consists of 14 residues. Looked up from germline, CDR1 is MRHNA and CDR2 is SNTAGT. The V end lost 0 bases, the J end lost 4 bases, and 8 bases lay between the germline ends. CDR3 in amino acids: CASSDSQVSDTQYF. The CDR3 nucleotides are TGTGCCAGCAGTGACTCTCAGGTTTCAGATACGCAGTATTTT.

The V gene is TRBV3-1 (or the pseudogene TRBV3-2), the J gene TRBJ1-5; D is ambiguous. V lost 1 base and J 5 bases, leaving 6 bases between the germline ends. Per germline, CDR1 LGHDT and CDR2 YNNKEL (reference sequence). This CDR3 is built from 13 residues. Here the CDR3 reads CASSQGLYQPQHF. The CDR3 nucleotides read TGTGCCAGCAGCCAAGGGTTATATCAGCCCCAGCATTTT.

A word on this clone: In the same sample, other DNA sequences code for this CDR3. CDR3 DNA sequence: TGTGCCAGCAGCGTCGGGAGCTCTGGAAACACCATATATTTT. Its translation: CASSVGSSGNTIYF. The chain recombines TRBV9 with TRBJ1-3, with D unresolved. Germline V gene sequence: CDR1 SGDLS, CDR2 YYNGEE. The V end lost 2 bases, the J end lost 0 bases, and 6 bases lay between the germline ends. This CDR3 region has 14 residues.

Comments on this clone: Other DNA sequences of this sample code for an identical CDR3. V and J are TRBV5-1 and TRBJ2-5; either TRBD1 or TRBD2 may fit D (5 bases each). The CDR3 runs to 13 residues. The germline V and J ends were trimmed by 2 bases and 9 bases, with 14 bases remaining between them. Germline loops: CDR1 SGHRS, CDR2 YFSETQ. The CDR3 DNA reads TGCGCCAGCAGCTTAGGGACCCTTGAGGCCCAGTACTTC. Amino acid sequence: CASSLGTLEAQYF.